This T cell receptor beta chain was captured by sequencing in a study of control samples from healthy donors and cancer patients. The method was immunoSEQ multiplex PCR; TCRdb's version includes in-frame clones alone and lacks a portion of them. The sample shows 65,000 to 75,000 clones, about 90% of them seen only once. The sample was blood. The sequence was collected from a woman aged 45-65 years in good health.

Here the CDR3 DNA reads TGTGCCAGCAGCTCCGGGCTAGCGGCGAACACCGGGGAGCTGTTTTTT. It translates to CASSSGLAANTGELFF. This sequence joins TRBV7-2 and TRBJ2-2, with 7 positions matching TRBD2. The junction had 5 bases not matched to a gene; V was cut back by 4 bases and J by 0 bases. Looked up from germline, CDR1 is SGHTA and CDR2 is FQGNSA. The CDR3 consists of 16 residues.